This TCR beta chain was documented in a study of blood T cell repertoires in COVID-19. In the study overall: Acute and convalescent COVID-19 samples came from the United States, Italy and Spain. PBMCs, B-cell-depleted T cells, or T cells provided the cDNA or gDNA that made up the material.

Source study methods: Reference gene primer amplification in the assay estimated nucleated cell counts. TCRdb's table, derived via immunoSEQ multiplex PCR, lists solely in-frame clones and lacks some. The V and J calls and clone size were taken over from that table, and D and trimming were inferred from the DNA. The sample yields roughly 250,000 clones, approximately 90% seen once. Germline V gene lookup returns CDR1 LNHDA and CDR2 SQIVND (reference sequence). V gave up 7 bases and J gave up 7 bases; unmatched junction bases: 10. This CDR3 contains 15 residues. The source is a woman between 40 and 55 years old who had recovered from COVID-19. Material: peripheral blood. The chain is built from TRBV19 and TRBJ1-5; 10 bases map to TRBD1. CDR3 sequence: CASMGTGALGQPQHF. CDR3 coding DNA: TGTGCCAGTATGGGGACAGGGGCCCTCGGGCAGCCCCAGCATTTT. The full variable domain, completed using reference TRBV19 and TRBJ1-5, is DGGITQSPKYLFRKEGQNVTLSCEQNLNHDAMYWYRQDPGQGLRLIYYSQIVNDFQKGDIAEGYSVSREKKESFPLTVTSAQKNPTAFYLCASMGTGALGQPQHFGDGTRLSIL.